The clone carrying this TCR beta chain was seen ten or more times. The data belong to a study of immune characterization of retroperitoneal liposarcoma. Each CDR3 protein is one row after TCRdb ran MiXCR on the PCR reads. The sample holds under 13,000 distinct CDR3 sequences, around a quarter seen once. J was trimmed by 9 bases and V by 6 bases; bases with no gene match: 2. In germline, CDR1 is MNHNS, CDR2 SASEGT. The CDR3 is made up of 13 amino acids. The TCR comes from a male donor with retroperitoneal liposarcoma. The rearrangement joins TRBV6-1 to TRBJ1-6, with 10 bases identical to TRBD1. Sequencing was done on a sample of tumor tissue. CDR3: CASRDRGSSPLHF. The CDR3 nucleotides read TGTGCCAGCAGGGACAGGGGGAGTTCACCCCTCCACTTT.